The sequence of this T cell receptor beta chain was determined in a study of OX40 agonist ivuxolimab in advanced cancers. Regarding the study as a whole: Compared with others, partial responders at 0.1-3.0 mg/kg displayed clonal expansion among the lowest.

Patients were excluded for autoimmune disease history or systemic immunosuppression. With baseline, cycle 4 day 1, and cycle 7 day 1 as timepoints, blood was sampled. The junction had 5 bases not matched to a gene; V was cut back by 6 bases and J by 0 bases. The V gene's germline CDR1 is SNHLY and CDR2 FYNNEI. There are 15 residues in the CDR3. Comments on this clone: Antigen specificity is unknown.

Assay: immunoSEQ multiplex PCR; the TCRdb copy retains only in-frame clones and omits some. The data contain fewer than 90,000 clones, about 88% of them singletons. This chain uses TRBV2 with TRBJ1-3; 7 bases align to TRBD1. The receptor was derived from an adult with an advanced solid tumor such as melanoma, head and neck, liver or kidney cancer. The starting material was CD4+ or CD8+ T cells sorted from blood, obtained in a trial of the OX40 agonist ivuxolimab. This CDR3 reads CASRERDSSGNTIYF. The CDR3 bases are TGTGCCAGCAGGGAGAGGGACAGCTCTGGAAACACCATATATTTT.